The subject of this entry is one T cell receptor (beta chain). Germline assignment: CDR1 MNHEY and CDR2 SMNVEV (reference sequence). V lost 6 bases and J 3 bases, leaving 15 bases between the germline ends. The CDR3 covers 14 residues. These data belong to a study of blood T cell repertoires in COVID-19. As for the study in general: Acute-phase and convalescent COVID-19 samples originated in the United States, Italy and Spain. PBMCs, B-cell-depleted T cells, or T cells were the source of the cDNA or gDNA that made up the material.

Using immunoSEQ multiplex PCR, the repertoire was profiled, and TCRdb retains in-frame clones only, with some absent. The sample contains some 46,000 clones, over 70% of which appear only once. The source is a man aged 45-60 years with acute or convalescent COVID-19. Input material: peripheral blood. The rearrangement joins TRBV27 to TRBJ2-7, with D maybe TRBD2 (6 bases). The CDR3 bases are TGTGCCAGCAGCCCACGTCCGGGGGTCTACGAGCAGTACTTC. It encodes CASSPRPGVYEQYF.